The 29 T cell receptor beta chains given below trace back to one sample, sequenced in a study of beta chain features in type 1 diabetes. Study-level results: TCRB CDR3s from Type 1 diabetes patients were moderately but significantly shorter in all four CD4+ subsets.

Investigators reverse transcribed all isolated RNA, so they sequenced expressed TCRB transcripts. Profiled with immunoSEQ multiplex PCR; TCRdb holds only in-frame clones, not every one. Altogether 200,000 to 300,000 clones are present, 11% being singletons, with the ten largest covering 0.017%. Antigens of these TCRs are unknown. Sample: naive CD4+ T cells from blood. The receptors here all came from a man aged 25-40 years with type 1 diabetes.

V is TRBV4-2 and J is TRBJ2-7; 7 bases map to TRBD2. This CDR3 is 16 amino acids long. Germline CDR1 LGHNA, CDR2 YNFKEQ. Trimming removed 0 bases from V and 4 bases from J; junction bases left unmatched: 9. The CDR3 DNA follows: TGTGCCAGCAGCCAAGATTTTGGCGGGGGAATTTACGAGCAGTACTTC. It yields the protein CASSQDFGGGIYEQYF.

This chain joins TRBV4-2 and TRBJ2-7; TRBD2 matches 13 bases. The CDR3 length is 16 residues. Germline CDR1 and CDR2: LGHNA and YNFKEQ. The junction had 2 bases not matched to a gene; V was cut back by 1 base and J by 2 bases. The chain's CDR3 is CASSQVTSGGPYEQYF. CDR3 DNA: TGTGCCAGCAGCCAAGTGACTAGCGGGGGGCCCTACGAGCAGTACTTC.

The chain links TRBV10-3 to TRBJ2-6; the match to TRBD2 covers 7 bases. The V gene end was trimmed by 8 bases and the J gene end by 4 bases; junction bases not matched to a gene: 8. CDR1 is ENHRY, CDR2 SYGVKD, per germline. This CDR3 is 15 amino acids long. For the CDR3, the DNA is TGTGCCATCGGTCCCGGGGGGACGGGGGCCAACGTCCTGACTTTC. Its translation: CAIGPGGTGANVLTF.

To note about this clone: Other nucleotide sequences in the sample specify the same CDR3. The chain carries TRBV5-1 and TRBJ2-5, with TRBD2 as a possible D gene (6 bases). The CDR3 runs to 13 residues. Germline CDR1 is SGHRS and CDR2 is YFSETQ. V shed 2 bases and J shed 2 bases, with 7 bases lying between them. As DNA, the CDR3 is TGCGCCAGCAGCTTTGGGGGGCAAGAGACCCAGTACTTC. Translating gives CASSFGGQETQYF. Supplemented by reference TRBV5-1 and TRBJ2-5, the full variable domain reads KAGVTQTPRYLIKTRGQQVTLSCSPISGHRSVSWYQQTPGQGLQFLFEYFSETQRNKGNFPGRFSGRQFSNSRSEMNVSTLELGDSALYLCASSFGGQETQYFGPGTRLLVL.

The chain has TRBV9 and TRBJ2-2, with TRBD1 matching 11 bases. There are 17 residues in the CDR3. The junction had 6 bases not matched to a gene; V was cut back by 3 bases and J by 2 bases. CDR1 SGDLS and CDR2 YYNGEE come from the germline V gene. Here the CDR3 DNA reads TGTGCCAGCAGCGCGGACAGGGGGCGCCGAAACACCGGGGAGCTGTTTTTT. This gives the protein CASSADRGRRNTGELFF.

This chain links TRBV6-6 with TRBJ1-3; perhaps TRBD1 as D (6 bases). V was cut by 5 bases and J by 8 bases, with 19 bases left in between. The length of the CDR3 is 15 residues. In germline, CDR1 is MNHNY, CDR2 SVGAGI (reference sequence). CDR3 sequence (DNA): TGTGCCAGCAGTCGACTACAGGGAAGGTCCGACACCATATATTTT. Translation gives CASSRLQGRSDTIYF.

This clone was counted between two and nine times. This chain connects TRBV4-2 to TRBJ1-1; the D is unclear. The germline CDR1 and CDR2 sequences are LGHNA and YNFKEQ. Trimming removed 3 bases at V and 6 bases at J, with 17 bases between. There are 15 residues in the CDR3. The CDR3 reads CASSHGVEDRSEAFF. Written as DNA, the CDR3 is TGTGCCAGCAGCCACGGGGTCGAGGATCGGTCTGAAGCTTTCTTT.

V and J are TRBV30 and TRBJ1-2; tentative D call: TRBD1 (5 bases). Germline V gene sequence: CDR1 GTSNPN, CDR2 SVGIG (reference sequence). This CDR3 is built from 14 residues. V was shortened by 1 base and J by 3 bases, with 12 bases between the two germline ends. The DNA for the CDR3 is TGTGCCTGGAGTGGGGGCAGTCTTTACTATGGCTACACCTTC. Its protein is CAWSGGSLYYGYTF.

The chain is built from TRBV4-2 and TRBJ2-2; TRBD2 aligns across 13 bases. The CDR3 has 21 residues. V shed 4 bases and J 4 bases; nucleotides not matched to a gene: 18. Germline V gene data show CDR1 as LGHNA and CDR2 as YNFKEQ. CDR3 amino acids: CASSRKRVGTSGVFRTGELFF. The DNA of the CDR3 is TGTGCCAGCAGCCGAAAGAGAGTGGGGACTAGCGGGGTCTTTCGCACCGGGGAGCTGTTTTTT.

This chain connects TRBV30 to TRBJ1-1; the D gene is possibly TRBD1 (5 bases). Germline V CDR1 and CDR2: GTSNPN, SVGIG (reference sequence). This CDR3 region has 11 residues. V lost 5 bases, J lost 3 bases, and 7 bases lay in between. The CDR3 sequence is CAWARDTEAFF. In DNA form, the CDR3 reads TGTGCCTGGGCCAGGGACACTGAAGCTTTCTTT.

This clone showed up just a few times. The J gene is TRBJ1-6, the V gene TRBV6-5; 8 nucleotides line up with TRBD1. Germline CDR1 MNHEY, CDR2 SVGAGI. CDR3 size: 15 residues. V lost 2 bases to trimming and J lost 8 bases; unmatched junction nucleotides: 5. DNA for the CDR3: TGTGCCAGCAGTTACCGGACAGGGTTAGATTCACCCCTCCACTTT. It codes for CASSYRTGLDSPLHF.

In this sample, this clone turned up a few times. The chain is built from TRBV11-2 and TRBJ2-2, with 8 bases lining up with TRBD2. Germline lookup yields CDR1 SGHAT and CDR2 FQNNGV. Trimming at V came to 5 bases and at J to 6 bases, leaving 8 bases not matched to a gene. The CDR3 has 15 residues. The CDR3 region has the DNA TGTGCCAGCAGCCCCTTGCGGGGGGCGGCCGGGGAGCTGTTTTTT. This encodes CASSPLRGAAGELFF. The full variable domain, in which reference TRBV11-2 and TRBJ2-2 provide the parts outside the CDR3, is EAGVAQSPRYKIIEKRQSVAFWCNPISGHATLYWYQQILGQGPKLLIQFQNNGVVDDSQLPKDRFSAERLKGVDSTLKIQPAKLEDSAVYLCASSPLRGAAGELFFGEGSRLTVL.

The chain combines TRBV30 with TRBJ2-1; a possible D gene is TRBD2 (5 bases). V lost 2 bases, J lost 7 bases, and 18 bases lay in between. The CDR3 sequence is 15 residues long. Germline CDR1 reads GTSNPN; CDR2 reads SVGIG (reference sequence). The CDR3 coding sequence is TGTGCCTGGAGTATCCACACGGGATCTGGGAATGAGCAGTTCTTC. Residues: CAWSIHTGSGNEQFF.

J is TRBJ1-1 and V is TRBV5-4; possible D gene TRBD1, 5 bases. With 4 bases removed from V and 5 bases from J, the gap between germline ends came to 21 bases. The CDR3 is 16 residues long. CDR1 and CDR2 from the germline V gene are SGHNT and YYREEE (reference sequence). This chain's CDR3 is CASSRDPPQGGTEAFF. DNA for the CDR3: TGTGCCAGCAGCCGCGACCCCCCGCAGGGAGGAACTGAAGCTTTCTTT.

This clone was detected a few times. The V and J genes are TRBV5-4 and TRBJ2-5; D perhaps matches TRBD1 (6 bases). CDR1 and CDR2 from the germline V gene are SGHNT and YYREEE (reference sequence). V lost 2 bases to trimming and J lost 4 bases, with 12 bases between them. The CDR3 covers 14 residues. This CDR3 reads CASSLVGDTETQYF. For the CDR3, the DNA is TGTGCCAGCAGCTTAGTCGGGGACACAGAGACCCAGTACTTC.

The J gene is TRBJ2-1, the V gene TRBV10-3, with D possibly being TRBD2 (7 bases). Germline V lookup: CDR1 ENHRY, CDR2 SYGVKD. The CDR3 length is 19 residues. Trimming took 3 bases from V and 2 from J, leaving 23 bases between them. The CDR3 DNA reads TGTGCCATCAGTGACTCGAAATCGGGGGGCCTGGTCCCCTACAATGAGCAGTTCTTC. Protein sequence: CAISDSKSGGLVPYNEQFF.

This chain links TRBV15 with TRBJ2-3; the D gene is possibly TRBD2 (6 bases). V was clipped by 5 bases and J by 7 bases, with 25 bases between them. The CDR3 runs to 17 residues. CDR1 is LNHNV, CDR2 YYDKDF, per germline (reference sequence). Here the CDR3 reads CATSGTEGRTRGNTQYF. CDR3 nucleotide sequence: TGTGCCACCAGCGGAACCGAAGGTCGGACCCGGGGGAATACGCAGTATTTT.

The genes are TRBV7-3 and TRBJ2-5; D might be TRBD2 (6 bases). The V gene lost 5 bases and the J gene lost 2 bases, with 15 bases spanning the gap. Germline CDR1 reads SGHTA; CDR2 reads FQGTGA. CDR3 size: 15 residues. The CDR3 spells CASSAISGPQETQYF. CDR3 coding DNA: TGTGCCAGCAGCGCGATAAGCGGGCCACAAGAGACCCAGTACTTC.

This clone was observed a handful of times. The chain combines TRBV5-6 with TRBJ2-1; 7 nucleotides match TRBD1. The CDR3 loop spans 16 amino acids. Unmatched junction bases numbered 6, after V lost 3 bases and J lost 0 bases. Germline values: CDR1 SGHDT, CDR2 YYEEEE. CDR3 DNA sequence: TGTGCCAGCAGCTCCCCGACAGGGCTCTCCTACAATGAGCAGTTCTTC. It encodes CASSSPTGLSYNEQFF.

This clone was picked up a small number of times. The V gene is TRBV30, the J gene TRBJ1-1, with 7 positions matching TRBD1. V lost 2 bases and J lost 1; bases outside the gene matches: 1. Germline V lookup: CDR1 GTSNPN, CDR2 SVGIG (reference sequence). There are 13 residues in the CDR3. The CDR3 sequence: CAWSRTGNTEAFF. Written as DNA, the CDR3 is TGTGCCTGGAGTCGGACAGGGAACACTGAAGCTTTCTTT.

In nucleotides, the CDR3 is TGTGCCAGCAGCGTAGGGCTAGACCAAGAGACCCAGTACTTC. It codes for CASSVGLDQETQYF. The chain uses TRBV9 and TRBJ2-5; D not resolved. V lost 0 bases and J 0 bases, leaving 6 bases between the germline ends. The germline gives CDR1 SGDLS, CDR2 YYNGEE. The CDR3 is made up of 14 amino acids.

The genes are TRBV2 and TRBJ1-6; tentative D call: TRBD1 (6 bases). From germline, CDR1 is SNHLY and CDR2 FYNNEI. CDR3 size: 14 residues. Trimming took off 6 bases at V and 10 bases at J, with 16 bases between the two ends. CDR3 sequence (DNA): TGTGCCAGCAGGGTACAGGGTAATAGATCACCCCTCCACTTT. Translated: CASRVQGNRSPLHF.

This rearrangement joins TRBV29-1 to TRBJ1-5; TRBD1 aligns across 7 bases. The junction had 8 bases not matched to a gene; V was cut back by 6 bases and J by 6 bases. The germline V gene encodes CDR1 SQVTM and CDR2 ANQGSEA. The CDR3 spans 13 residues. The CDR3 region is CSVATGPGQPQHF. In DNA, the CDR3 is TGCAGCGTCGCGACAGGGCCGGGTCAGCCCCAGCATTTT.

This clone was picked up a small number of times. The junction differs from germline at one of its ends, possibly a read error. The chain uses TRBV4-2 and TRBJ1-4; D is unclear. Germline loops: CDR1 LGHNA, CDR2 YNFKEQ. The CDR3 extends over 14 amino acids. This CDR3 reads CASINGATNEKLFF. In DNA form, the CDR3 reads TGTGCGAGCATAAACGGAGCAACTAATGAAAAACTGTTTTTT.

J is TRBJ2-1 and V is TRBV7-8; 11 nucleotides match TRBD1. Germline values: CDR1 SGHVS, CDR2 FQNEAQ. The CDR3 runs to 15 residues. Losses at the gene ends were 5 bases for V and 6 bases for J; bases not matched to a gene: 6. The CDR3 DNA reads as TGTGCCAGCAGCAACCGGGACAGGGGGTCCAATGAGCAGTTCTTC. It is translated as CASSNRDRGSNEQFF.

This chain connects TRBV18 to TRBJ1-2; 8 nucleotides agree with TRBD1. The V segment lost 3 bases and the J segment 8 bases; nucleotides outside the gene matches: 8. The CDR3 sequence is 14 residues long. Germline loops: CDR1 KGHSH, CDR2 LQKENI. The CDR3 coding sequence is TGTGCCAGCTCACCGATGGACAGGGATGTCGGCTACACCTTC. Amino acids: CASSPMDRDVGYTF.

The V call is TRBV6-5, the J call TRBJ2-3, with 7 bases that match TRBD1. This CDR3 is built from 15 residues. Looked up from germline, CDR1 is MNHEY and CDR2 is SVGAGI. Trimming cost V 0 bases and J 6 bases; bases outside gene matches: 6. The CDR3 sequence: CASSYSKGGLDTQYF. CDR3 nucleotides: TGTGCCAGCAGTTACTCGAAAGGGGGCCTGGATACGCAGTATTTT.

This clone has a handful of counts. The chain has TRBV5-1 and TRBJ2-1; TRBD1 agrees at 9 bases. J was trimmed by 11 bases and V by 3 bases; bases with no gene match: 3. The CDR3 loop spans 12 amino acids. CDR1 is SGHRS and CDR2 is YFSETQ in the germline V gene. CDR3 in amino acids: CASSYDRGKQFF. The CDR3 DNA reads TGCGCCAGCAGCTATGACAGGGGGAAGCAGTTCTTC.

The V gene is TRBV11-2, the J gene TRBJ2-7; possible D gene TRBD1, 5 bases. The CDR3 length is 15 residues. Trimming removed 6 bases from V and 3 bases from J, with 18 bases in between. Germline-derived CDR1 and CDR2 are SGHAT and FQNNGV. The CDR3 is CASSFGQGTDYEQYF. CDR3 sequence (DNA): TGTGCCAGCAGTTTCGGTCAGGGAACAGACTACGAGCAGTACTTC. Based on the CDR3 plus reference TRBV11-2 and TRBJ2-7, the full variable domain is EAGVAQSPRYKIIEKRQSVAFWCNPISGHATLYWYQQILGQGPKLLIQFQNNGVVDDSQLPKDRFSAERLKGVDSTLKIQPAKLEDSAVYLCASSFGQGTDYEQYFGPGTRLTVT.